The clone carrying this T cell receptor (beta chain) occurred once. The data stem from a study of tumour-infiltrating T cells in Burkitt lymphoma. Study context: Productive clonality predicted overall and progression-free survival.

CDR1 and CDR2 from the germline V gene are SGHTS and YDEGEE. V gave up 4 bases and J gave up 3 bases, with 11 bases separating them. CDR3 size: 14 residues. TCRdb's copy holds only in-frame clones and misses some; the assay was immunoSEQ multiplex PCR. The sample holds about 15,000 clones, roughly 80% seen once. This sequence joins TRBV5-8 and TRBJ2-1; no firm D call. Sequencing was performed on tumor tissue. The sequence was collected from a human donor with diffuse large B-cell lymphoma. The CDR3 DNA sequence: TGTGCCAGCAGCCGAATAGCTGGCTACAATGAGCAGTTCTTC. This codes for CASSRIAGYNEQFF.